This TCR beta chain is from a study of control samples from healthy donors and cancer patients. The repertoire was sequenced with immunoSEQ multiplex PCR; TCRdb's copy has only in-frame clones and lacks some. The sample shows about 110,000 clones, roughly nine tenths of them seen only once. Trimming took off 4 bases at V and 5 bases at J, with 21 bases between the two ends. This CDR3 has 16 residues. CDR1 and CDR2 from the germline V gene are SGHDT and YYEEEE. Sequenced material: blood. The receptor was derived from a woman aged 18-35 years in good health. The V and J genes are TRBV5-6 and TRBJ2-5, with D possibly TRBD1 on 6 matching bases. The CDR3 sequence: CASSDRFGAQGETQYF. As DNA, the CDR3 is TGTGCCAGCAGCGACCGCTTTGGGGCGCAGGGGGAGACCCAGTACTTC.